Each of the 32 T cell receptor beta chains below was sequenced from the same sample in a study of radiotherapy plus CTLA-4 blockade in lung cancer (dated by TCRdb to the late 2010s). Library generation was performed with the immunoSEQ multiplex PCR assay. TCRdb obtained this table from immuneACCESS and retained in-frame rearrangements with V and J assigned. These tables miss some clones; where compared with another copy, unresolved V genes account for less than half of the shortfall, and the remainder is unexplained. Within this sample are roughly 30,000 clones, with approximately 78% of them counted one time only. The ten largest account for around 7.5% of the sample. The sequencing used peripheral blood, collected from a patient treated with radiotherapy plus ipilimumab. These receptors came from a human donor with non-small cell lung cancer who had stable disease on radiotherapy plus ipilimumab.

This chain links TRBV28 with TRBJ1-5, with 7 bases that match TRBD1. V lost 4 bases to trimming and J lost 6 bases; unmatched junction nucleotides: 9. The CDR3 contains 15 residues. Germline lookup yields CDR1 MDHEN and CDR2 SYDVKM. The CDR3 sequence is CASSSPDRAVQPQHF. The CDR3 region has the DNA TGTGCCAGCAGTTCGCCTGACAGGGCGGTTCAGCCCCAGCATTTT.

J is TRBJ1-4 and V is TRBV7-8; D gene ambiguous. Looked up from germline, CDR1 is SGHVS and CDR2 is FQNEAQ. The CDR3 totals 19 residues. V lost 5 bases, J lost 0 bases, and 22 bases lay in between. The CDR3 nucleotides are TGTGCCAGCAGCCCTAATATGGTCCTCCAGATAGCAACTAATGAAAAACTGTTTTTT. Translation gives CASSPNMVLQIATNEKLFF. The complete variable domain, with remaining parts taken from reference TRBV7-8 and TRBJ1-4, reads GAGVSQSPRYKVAKRGQDVALRCDPISGHVSLFWYQQALGQGPEFLTYFQNEAQLDKSGLPSDRFFAERPEGSVSTLKIQRTQQEDSAVYLCASSPNMVLQIATNEKLFFGSGTQLSVL.

This sequence joins TRBV9 and TRBJ1-6; a possible D gene is TRBD1 (5 bases). This CDR3 region has 16 residues. V lost 0 bases and J lost 4, with 11 bases in between. Germline CDR1 and CDR2: SGDLS and YYNGEE. CDR3: CASSVDIQGYNSPLHF. The CDR3 DNA is TGTGCCAGCAGCGTAGATATTCAGGGTTATAATTCACCCCTCCACTTT.

The V call is TRBV6-5, the J call TRBJ2-7; D perhaps matches TRBD2 (7 bases). The V gene lost 4 bases and the J gene lost 3 bases, with 13 bases spanning the gap. Germline V CDR1 and CDR2: MNHEY, SVGAGI. CDR3 length: 14 residues. The CDR3 sequence: CASSFGGLGYEQYF. CDR3 bases: TGTGCCAGCAGTTTCGGGGGGCTCGGCTACGAGCAGTACTTC.

V usage is TRBV28 and J usage is TRBJ2-2; 10 nucleotides align to TRBD1. Per the germline V gene, CDR1 is MDHEN and CDR2 is SYDVKM. Trimming removed 6 bases from V and 4 bases from J; junction bases left unmatched: 8. The CDR3 consists of 16 residues. The CDR3 protein is CASRKDRGRLTGELFF. The CDR3 DNA sequence: TGTGCCAGCAGAAAAGACAGGGGGCGCCTCACCGGGGAGCTGTTTTTT. Full variable domain (outside the CDR3, taken from reference TRBV28 and TRBJ2-2): DVKVTQSSRYLVKRTGEKVFLECVQDMDHENMFWYRQDPGLGLRLIYFSYDVKMKEKGDIPEGYSVSREKKERFSLILESASTNQTSMYLCASRKDRGRLTGELFFGEGSRLTVL.

This chain joins TRBV5-1 and TRBJ1-1, with D hard to call. Looked up from germline, CDR1 is SGHRS and CDR2 is YFSETQ. V gave up 4 bases and J gave up 4 bases, with 17 bases separating them. CDR3 size: 15 residues. CDR3 residues: CASSLGQVGSTEAFF. The CDR3 nucleotides read TGCGCCAGCAGCCTTGGTCAGGTTGGGAGCACTGAAGCTTTCTTT. Filled out from reference TRBV5-1 and TRBJ1-1, the complete variable domain reads KAGVTQTPRYLIKTRGQQVTLSCSPISGHRSVSWYQQTPGQGLQFLFEYFSETQRNKGNFPGRFSGRQFSNSRSEMNVSTLELGDSALYLCASSLGQVGSTEAFFGQGTRLTVV.

This CDR3 is CASSDLAGGRREQFF. For the CDR3, the DNA is TGTGCCAGCAGTGATCTAGCGGGGGGTCGTCGAGAGCAGTTCTTC. V and J are TRBV2 and TRBJ2-1, with 11 bases that match TRBD2. CDR1 is SNHLY and CDR2 is FYNNEI in the germline V gene. The CDR3 has 15 amino acids. The V and J ends lost 3 bases and 10 bases, in that order; junction bases with no gene match: 8.

This sequence joins TRBV4-1 and TRBJ2-1; D is unresolved. The V gene lost 0 bases and the J gene lost 0 bases, with 9 bases spanning the gap. The CDR3 runs 16 residues. Germline V lookup: CDR1 MGHRA, CDR2 YSYEKL. The CDR3 reads CASSQDYTSSYNEQFF. CDR3 coding DNA: TGCGCCAGCAGCCAAGATTACACGAGCTCCTACAATGAGCAGTTCTTC.

The CDR3 nucleotides read TGCGCCAGCAGCTGGGGGGACAGTAGCACAGATACGCAGTATTTT. Its protein product is CASSWGDSSTDTQYF. This chain connects TRBV5-1 to TRBJ2-3, with D possibly TRBD1 on 7 matching bases. In germline, CDR1 is SGHRS, CDR2 YFSETQ. The germline V and J ends were trimmed by 3 bases and 0 bases, with 11 bases remaining between them. The CDR3 has 15 amino acids. Using reference TRBV5-1 and TRBJ2-3 for the parts outside the CDR3, the full variable domain is KAGVTQTPRYLIKTRGQQVTLSCSPISGHRSVSWYQQTPGQGLQFLFEYFSETQRNKGNFPGRFSGRQFSNSRSEMNVSTLELGDSALYLCASSWGDSSTDTQYFGPGTRLTVL.

This clone was recorded a few times. The chain uses TRBV6-9 and TRBJ1-5; D remains ambiguous. This CDR3 spans 14 amino acids. Germline lookup yields CDR1 MNHGY and CDR2 SVAAGI. Trimming removed 6 bases from V and 2 bases from J, with 11 bases in between. The CDR3 sequence is CASSAGSGNQPQHF. DNA of the CDR3: TGTGCCAGCAGCGCGGGGTCGGGCAATCAGCCCCAGCATTTT.

The CDR3 is CASSEILGRDEQFF. CDR3 in DNA: TGTGCCAGCAGTGAAATCTTAGGGCGCGATGAGCAGTTCTTC. The rearrangement links TRBV2 to TRBJ2-1, with D uncertain. V was pared by 2 bases and J by 8 bases, with 13 bases between. This CDR3 is built from 14 residues. Germline CDR1 and CDR2: SNHLY and FYNNEI. The full variable domain, rest sourced from reference TRBV2 and TRBJ2-1, is EPEVTQTPSHQVTQMGQEVILRCVPISNHLYFYWYRQILGQKVEFLVSFYNNEISEKSEIFDDQFSVERPDGSNFTLKIRSTKLEDSAMYFCASSEILGRDEQFFGPGTRLTVL.

The chain joins TRBV6-6 to TRBJ2-7; TRBD2 agrees at 8 bases. Germline values: CDR1 MNHNY, CDR2 SVGAGI (reference sequence). V shed 2 bases, J shed 2 bases, and the junction held 5 bases outside the gene matches. This CDR3 comprises 15 residues. CDR3 nucleotide sequence: TGTGCCAGCAGTTACGACGCGGGGGGCACCTACGAGCAGTACTTC. It codes for CASSYDAGGTYEQYF.

The chain recombines TRBV5-1 with TRBJ2-3, with D possibly called TRBD1 or TRBD2 (6 bases each). V was shortened by 0 bases and J by 0 bases, with 8 bases between the two germline ends. The CDR3 sequence is 15 residues long. CDR1 is SGHRS and CDR2 is YFSETQ in the germline V gene. CDR3 DNA: TGCGCCAGCAGCTTGGCGGGGGCTAGCACAGATACGCAGTATTTT. This codes for CASSLAGASTDTQYF.

This chain connects TRBV7-6 to TRBJ2-6, with 9 bases lining up with TRBD1. V lost 3 bases, J lost 4 bases, and 7 bases stayed unmatched. The CDR3 has 17 amino acids. Germline V CDR1 and CDR2: SGHVS, FNYEAQ. CDR3 nucleotide sequence: TGTGCCAGCAGCTTGACAGGGGGAATGGTCGGGGCCAACGTCCTGACTTTC. It yields the protein CASSLTGGMVGANVLTF.

The chain couples TRBV27 to TRBJ2-1; D may be TRBD2 (5 bases). The CDR3 contains 14 residues. Trimming pared 6 bases from V and 0 bases from J, leaving 9 bases between. The germline V gene has CDR1 MNHEY and CDR2 SMNVEV (reference sequence). The CDR3 region is CASRYGSSYNEQFF. For the CDR3, the DNA is TGTGCCAGCAGATATGGGAGCTCCTACAATGAGCAGTTCTTC.

The chain recombines TRBV18 with TRBJ1-3; D is unclear. The germline CDR1 and CDR2 sequences are KGHSH and LQKENI. V lost 2 bases and J lost 4, with 12 bases in between. This CDR3 region has 15 residues. The CDR3 DNA follows: TGTGCCAGCTCACCAATCAGTACAGAGGGAAACACCATATATTTT. Its translation: CASSPISTEGNTIYF.

The rearrangement joins TRBV7-9 to TRBJ2-1; D gene unclear. Trimming stripped 2 bases from V and 7 bases from J, with 12 bases between. Germline lookup yields CDR1 SEHNR and CDR2 FQNEAQ (reference sequence). This CDR3 has 14 residues. The DNA of the CDR3 is TGTGCCAGCAGCTTACGAGAATTGACGAATGAGCAGTTCTTC. This codes for CASSLRELTNEQFF.

The chain links TRBV10-3 to TRBJ2-1, with TRBD1 as a possible D gene (6 bases). The V end was cut by 7 bases, the J end by 0 bases, with 10 bases between. The germline gives CDR1 ENHRY, CDR2 SYGVKD. This CDR3 is built from 14 residues. Here the CDR3 reads CAITTDSSYNEQFF. Written as DNA, the CDR3 is TGTGCCATCACAACGGACAGCTCCTACAATGAGCAGTTCTTC.

The genes are TRBV18 and TRBJ1-2, with 7 bases aligning to TRBD1. CDR1 and CDR2 from the germline V gene are KGHSH and LQKENI. The CDR3 has 17 residues. Germline trimming cut 5 bases from V and 2 bases from J; bases unmatched to any gene: 14. In DNA form, the CDR3 reads TGTGCCAGCTCAAACCAAGGGGGCGCGGTGAGGAACTATGGCTACACCTTC. Amino acids: CASSNQGGAVRNYGYTF.

This chain uses TRBV19 with TRBJ1-1; 7 bases line up with TRBD1. After removal of 7 bases from V and 2 bases from J, the junction contained 10 bases not matched to a gene. This CDR3 spans 15 amino acids. CDR1 is LNHDA, CDR2 SQIVND, per germline (reference sequence). The CDR3 bases are TGTGCCAGTACCGGACAGGTAATCGAAAACACTGAAGCTTTCTTT. It codes for CASTGQVIENTEAFF.

This CDR3 is CASSLAVTAGNTIYF. The CDR3 DNA follows: TGTGCCAGCAGTTTAGCAGTTACAGCCGGAAACACCATATATTTT. This chain uses TRBV27 with TRBJ1-3; D unresolved. V was cut by 2 bases and J by 4 bases, with 12 bases left in between. Germline CDR1 is MNHEY and CDR2 is SMNVEV (reference sequence). This CDR3 comprises 15 residues.

In this sample, this clone turned up once. The CDR3 DNA reads as TGTGCCAGCAGCTTAGTAGGACGTGGCTACACCTTC. Its translation: CASSLVGRGYTF. The chain recombines TRBV11-2 with TRBJ1-2; no firm D call. This CDR3 has 12 residues. Germline V gene sequence: CDR1 SGHAT, CDR2 FQNNGV. Trimming took 1 base from V and 7 from J, leaving 7 bases between them.

The J gene is TRBJ2-2, the V gene TRBV7-2; no definite D call. The CDR3 totals 17 residues. Between the trimmed V and J ends, which lost 1 base and 0 bases, there was a span of 12 bases. Germline loops: CDR1 SGHTA, CDR2 FQGNSA. This chain's CDR3 is CASSLGQRSTNTGELFF. In DNA, the CDR3 is TGTGCCAGCAGCTTAGGGCAGCGCAGTACGAACACCGGGGAGCTGTTTTTT. Using reference TRBV7-2 and TRBJ2-2 for the parts outside the CDR3, the full variable domain is GAGVSQSPSNKVTEKGKDVELRCDPISGHTALYWYRQSLGQGLEFLIYFQGNSAPDKSGLPSDRFSAERTGGSVSTLTIQRTQQEDSAVYLCASSLGQRSTNTGELFFGEGSRLTVL.

This clone was seen just once. The chain links TRBV30 to TRBJ2-3, with D possibly being TRBD1 (6 bases). Germline V gene data show CDR1 as GTSNPN and CDR2 as SVGIG (reference sequence). Between the trimmed V and J ends, which lost 0 bases and 1 base, there was a span of 17 bases. The CDR3 runs to 17 residues. CDR3 DNA: TGTGCCTGGAGTGTGCAGGGGCCCCTATCCGGCACAGATACGCAGTATTTT. Translating gives CAWSVQGPLSGTDTQYF.

This chain uses TRBV2 with TRBJ2-7; D possibly uses TRBD1 or TRBD2 (6 bases each). V lost 5 bases and J 7 bases, leaving 15 bases between the germline ends. This CDR3 has 13 residues. Germline V gene sequence: CDR1 SNHLY, CDR2 FYNNEI. The CDR3 spells CASSPRGPGEQYV. The CDR3 nucleotides are TGTGCCAGCAGTCCCCGGGGGCCGGGGGAGCAGTACGTC.

The gene calls are TRBV4-1 and TRBJ2-7, with D hard to call. V lost 1 base and J 1 base, leaving 2 bases between the germline ends. The CDR3 extends over 12 amino acids. Germline V gene data show CDR1 as MGHRA and CDR2 as YSYEKL. CDR3 nucleotides: TGCGCCAGCAGCCAAGGGTCCTACGAGCAGTACTTC. It codes for CASSQGSYEQYF.

The chain couples TRBV11-2 to TRBJ2-3, with 12 bases lining up with TRBD2. The J segment lost 5 bases and the V segment lost 2 bases, leaving 8 bases of the junction unmatched. The CDR3 totals 17 residues. From germline, CDR1 is SGHAT and CDR2 FQNNGV. Here the CDR3 reads CASSLPLAGGPVDTQYF. The CDR3 DNA is TGTGCCAGCAGCTTACCCCTAGCGGGGGGGCCGGTAGATACGCAGTATTTT. The variable domain in full, completed from reference TRBV11-2 and TRBJ2-3, reads EAGVAQSPRYKIIEKRQSVAFWCNPISGHATLYWYQQILGQGPKLLIQFQNNGVVDDSQLPKDRFSAERLKGVDSTLKIQPAKLEDSAVYLCASSLPLAGGPVDTQYFGPGTRLTVL.

This clone was recorded only once. The chain recombines TRBV29-1 with TRBJ2-2, with 8 nucleotides matching TRBD1. From germline, CDR1 is SQVTM and CDR2 ANQGSEA. CDR3 size: 14 residues. V gave up 5 bases and J gave up 2 bases; unmatched junction bases: 4. DNA of the CDR3: TGCAGCGTTAGGGACAGGAGCAACACCGGGGAGCTGTTTTTT. It encodes CSVRDRSNTGELFF.

The chain joins TRBV16 to TRBJ2-3, with TRBD2 as a possible D gene (6 bases). The germline CDR1 and CDR2 sequences are KGHSY and FQNENV. This CDR3 contains 16 residues. V lost 4 bases and J lost 5, with 19 bases in between. CDR3: CASSLTGTGVGDTQYF. Written as DNA, the CDR3 is TGTGCCAGCAGCCTCACCGGGACGGGGGTCGGAGATACGCAGTATTTT.

This clone was counted a few times. The chain has TRBV10-3 and TRBJ2-2; D is tentatively TRBD1 or TRBD2 (5 bases each). This CDR3 contains 14 residues. Trimming shortened V by 3 bases and J by 3 bases, and 8 bases separated the two germline ends. CDR1 ENHRY and CDR2 SYGVKD come from the germline V gene. The CDR3 loop reads CAISERGDTGELFF. The DNA for the CDR3 is TGTGCCATCAGTGAAAGGGGAGACACCGGGGAGCTGTTTTTT.

The chain links TRBV27 to TRBJ2-4; no definite D call. Germline values: CDR1 MNHEY, CDR2 SMNVEV (reference sequence). This CDR3 has 14 amino acids. Trimming removed 4 bases at V and 0 bases at J, with 7 bases between. For the CDR3, the DNA is TGTGCCAGCAGTTCCTTGGTAGCCAAAAACATTCAGTACTTC. This sequence encodes CASSSLVAKNIQYF.

The rearrangement links TRBV29-1 to TRBJ2-1; D assignment may be TRBD1 or TRBD2 (5 bases each). V was cut by 5 bases and J by 7 bases, with 21 bases left in between. The CDR3 extends over 15 amino acids. Germline V gene lookup returns CDR1 SQVTM and CDR2 ANQGSEA. Here the CDR3 DNA reads TGCAGCGTTCTTACCGGGACCGCACGTATGAATGAGCAGTTCTTC. The encoded protein is CSVLTGTARMNEQFF.